This TCR beta chain was sequenced in a study of T cell responses to AZD1222 COVID-19 vaccine. The CDR3 length is 16 residues. The V end was cut by 0 bases, the J end by 2 bases, with 14 bases between. In germline, CDR1 is SGHNT, CDR2 YYREEE (reference sequence). Study observations and caveats: In a largely white British group with more females than males, clonal diversity was possibly underestimated. All repertoire sampling was performed exclusively after the peak T cell response.

The protocol was immunoSEQ multiplex PCR, while the TCRdb copy is restricted to in-frame clones and leaves out a portion. The profile shows about 160,000 clones, more than 80% of them singletons. Second doses at about 4 or about 12 weeks were pooled. To note about this clone: Antigen unknown.

The material sequenced was peripheral blood, taken 28 days after the second AZD1222 dose. The clonotype was recovered from an adult who received the AZD1222 COVID-19 vaccine. The V and J genes are TRBV5-4 and TRBJ1-1, with D perhaps matching TRBD1 (5 bases). The chain's CDR3 is CASSLGGETINTEAFF. CDR3 in DNA: TGTGCCAGCAGCTTGGGGGGGGAGACAATAAACACTGAAGCTTTCTTT. Combining the CDR3 with reference TRBV5-4 and TRBJ1-1 gives the whole variable domain ETGVTQSPTHLIKTRGQQVTLRCSSQSGHNTVSWYQQALGQGPQFIFQYYREEENGRGNFPPRFSGLQFPNYSSELNVNALELDDSALYLCASSLGGETINTEAFFGQGTRLTVV.